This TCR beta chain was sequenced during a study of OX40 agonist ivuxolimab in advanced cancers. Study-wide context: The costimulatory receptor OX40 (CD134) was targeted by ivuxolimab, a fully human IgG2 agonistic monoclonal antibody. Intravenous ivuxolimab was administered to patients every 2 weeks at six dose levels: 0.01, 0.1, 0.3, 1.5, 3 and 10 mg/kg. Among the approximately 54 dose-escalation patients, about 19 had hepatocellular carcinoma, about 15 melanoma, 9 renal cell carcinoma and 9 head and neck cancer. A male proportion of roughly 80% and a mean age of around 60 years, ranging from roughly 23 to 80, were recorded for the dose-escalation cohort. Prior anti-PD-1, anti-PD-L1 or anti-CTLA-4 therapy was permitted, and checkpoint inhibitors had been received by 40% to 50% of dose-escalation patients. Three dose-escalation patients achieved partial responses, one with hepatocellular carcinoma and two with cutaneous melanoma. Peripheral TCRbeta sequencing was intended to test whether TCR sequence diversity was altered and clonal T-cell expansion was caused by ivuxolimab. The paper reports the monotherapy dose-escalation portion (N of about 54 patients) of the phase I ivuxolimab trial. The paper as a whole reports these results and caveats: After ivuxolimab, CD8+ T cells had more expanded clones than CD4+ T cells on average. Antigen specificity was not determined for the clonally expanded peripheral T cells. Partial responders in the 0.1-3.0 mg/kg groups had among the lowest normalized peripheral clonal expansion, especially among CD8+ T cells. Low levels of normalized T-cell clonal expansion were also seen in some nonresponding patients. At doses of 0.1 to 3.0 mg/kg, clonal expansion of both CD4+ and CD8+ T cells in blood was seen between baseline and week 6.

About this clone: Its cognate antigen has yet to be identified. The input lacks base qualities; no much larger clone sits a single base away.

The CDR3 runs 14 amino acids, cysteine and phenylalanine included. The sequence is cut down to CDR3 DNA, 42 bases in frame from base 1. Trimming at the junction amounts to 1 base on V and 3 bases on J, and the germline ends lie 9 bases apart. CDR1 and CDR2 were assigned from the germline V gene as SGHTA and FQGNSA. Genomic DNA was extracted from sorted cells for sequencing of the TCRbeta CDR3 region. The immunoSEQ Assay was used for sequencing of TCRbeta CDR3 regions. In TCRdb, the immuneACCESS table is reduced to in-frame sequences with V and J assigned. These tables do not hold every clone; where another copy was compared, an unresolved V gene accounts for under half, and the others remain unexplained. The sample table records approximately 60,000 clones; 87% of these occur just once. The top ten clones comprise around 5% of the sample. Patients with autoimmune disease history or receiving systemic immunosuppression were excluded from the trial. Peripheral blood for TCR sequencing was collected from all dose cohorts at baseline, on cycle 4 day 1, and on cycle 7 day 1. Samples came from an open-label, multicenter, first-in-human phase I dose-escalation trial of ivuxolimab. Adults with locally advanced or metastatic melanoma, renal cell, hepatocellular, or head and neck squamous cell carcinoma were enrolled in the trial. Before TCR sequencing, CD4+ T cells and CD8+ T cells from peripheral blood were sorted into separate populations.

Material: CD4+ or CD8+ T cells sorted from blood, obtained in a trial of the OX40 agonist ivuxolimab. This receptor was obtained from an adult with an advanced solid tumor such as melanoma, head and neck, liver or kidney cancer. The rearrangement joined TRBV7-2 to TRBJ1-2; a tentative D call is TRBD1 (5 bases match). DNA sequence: TGTGCCAGCAGCTTAGGTACGGGGGACTATGGCTACACCTTC. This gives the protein CASSLGTGDYGYTF. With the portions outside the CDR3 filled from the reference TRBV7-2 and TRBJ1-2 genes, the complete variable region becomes GAGVSQSPSNKVTEKGKDVELRCDPISGHTALYWYRQSLGQGLEFLIYFQGNSAPDKSGLPSDRFSAERTGGSVSTLTIQRTQQEDSAVYLCASSLGTGDYGYTFGSGTRLTVV.